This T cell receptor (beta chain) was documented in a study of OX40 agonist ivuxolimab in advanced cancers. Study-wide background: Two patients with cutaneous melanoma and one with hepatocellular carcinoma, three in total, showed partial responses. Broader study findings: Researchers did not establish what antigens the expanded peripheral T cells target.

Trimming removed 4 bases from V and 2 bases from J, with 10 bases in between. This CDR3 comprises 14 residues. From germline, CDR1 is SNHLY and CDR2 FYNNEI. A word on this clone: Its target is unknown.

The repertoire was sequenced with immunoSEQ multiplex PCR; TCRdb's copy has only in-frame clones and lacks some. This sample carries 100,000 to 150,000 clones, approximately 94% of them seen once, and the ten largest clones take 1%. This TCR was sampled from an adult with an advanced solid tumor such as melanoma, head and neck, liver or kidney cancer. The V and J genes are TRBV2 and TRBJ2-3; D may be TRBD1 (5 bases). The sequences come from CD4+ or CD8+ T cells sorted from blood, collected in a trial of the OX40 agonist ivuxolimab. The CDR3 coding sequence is TGTGCCAGCAGTGCGCGACAGTCCACAGATACGCAGTATTTT. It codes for CASSARQSTDTQYF.